The 28 T cell receptor beta chains given below trace back to one sample, sequenced in a study of beta chain bispecific antibodies for T cell cancers. Study findings and constraints: Most targeted TRBV signal came from the leukemia cell line cells, not normal T cells.

MiXCR was run by TCRdb on the 5' RACE reads, yielding one entry per CDR3 protein. The sample holds about 18,000 distinct CDR3 sequences, over 2% seen once. These TCRs are of unknown antigen specificity. Expansion lasted 2 to 4 days, with either anti-CD3 antibody OKT3 or CD3/CD28 beads. The sequenced sample was healthy donor T cells cultured with leukemia cells. These receptor sequences come from a human donor in good health. Some clones in this sample may be carry-over from other donors' samples.

There are many counts of this clonotype. This chain joins TRBV19 and TRBJ2-3; 8 nucleotides align to TRBD2. The trim removed 5 bases at V and 6 bases at J, leaving 4 bases unmatched. This CDR3 is built from 13 residues. Germline lookup yields CDR1 LNHDA and CDR2 SQIVND (reference sequence). The CDR3 spells CASSPRLADTQYF. CDR3 DNA: TGTGCCAGTAGTCCCAGACTAGCGGATACGCAGTATTTT.

At least ten counts were recorded for this clonotype. The V and J genes are TRBV11-2 and TRBJ2-7; the D call may be TRBD1 or TRBD2 (6 bases each). CDR1 and CDR2 from the germline V gene are SGHAT and FQNNGV. There are 12 residues in the CDR3. With 1 base removed from V and 7 bases from J, the gap between germline ends came to 8 bases. The CDR3 protein is CASSLVGGEQYF. DNA of the CDR3: TGTGCCAGCAGCTTAGTAGGGGGGGAGCAGTACTTC.

The table lists this clonotype with many counts. This chain joins TRBV15 and TRBJ1-1; D remains ambiguous. The CDR3 contains 14 residues. Germline CDR1 is LNHNV and CDR2 is YYDKDF (reference sequence). Trimming took 5 bases from V and 1 from J, leaving 11 bases between them. In nucleotides, the CDR3 is TGTGCCACCAGCCTTTCCCGGGGGAACACTGAAGCTTTCTTT. It is translated as CATSLSRGNTEAFF.

This clonotype was counted many times. The chain combines TRBV10-1 with TRBJ2-5; D is undetermined. There are 13 residues in the CDR3. The V gene lost 3 bases and the J gene lost 0 bases, with 5 bases spanning the gap. The germline CDR1 and CDR2 sequences are WNHNN and SYGVQD (reference sequence). The CDR3 loop is CASSDTDQETQYF. As DNA, the CDR3 is TGCGCCAGCAGTGACACTGACCAAGAGACCCAGTACTTC.

This clonotype was detected many times. The rearrangement joins TRBV20-1 to TRBJ2-1, with 7 bases that match TRBD2. The trim removed 0 bases at V and 6 bases at J, leaving 17 bases unmatched. The CDR3 loop spans 18 amino acids. Germline V CDR1 and CDR2: DFQATT, SNEGSKA (reference sequence). This CDR3 reads CSARDPESLGLLPNEQFF. CDR3 DNA: TGCAGTGCTAGAGACCCCGAAAGTTTGGGACTACTTCCCAATGAGCAGTTCTTC.

At least ten counts were recorded for this clonotype. The CDR3 loop is CASSYSVGFPEQYF. Written as DNA, the CDR3 is TGTGCCAGCAGCTATAGTGTAGGGTTCCCCGAGCAGTACTTC. V gene TRBV13 combines with J gene TRBJ2-7; D is undetermined. Between the trimmed V and J ends, which lost 4 bases and 6 bases, there was a span of 16 bases. The CDR3 length is 14 residues. Per the germline V gene, CDR1 is PRHDT and CDR2 is FYEKMQ (reference sequence).

This clonotype was seen repeatedly, ten times or more. The chain couples TRBV30 to TRBJ1-6; D gene unclear. The CDR3 is 12 amino acids. CDR1 is GTSNPN, CDR2 SVGIG, per germline (reference sequence). V was cut by 4 bases and J by 10 bases, with 11 bases left in between. The CDR3 DNA reads TGTGCCTGGAACATGATGGGGTCACCCCTCCACTTT. Translating it yields CAWNMMGSPLHF.

This clonotype showed up many times. The chain employs TRBV5-1 and TRBJ1-1; D is uncertain. Germline V CDR1 and CDR2: SGHRS, YFSETQ. V lost 1 base and J 5 bases, leaving 15 bases between the germline ends. CDR3 length: 15 amino acids. In DNA form, the CDR3 reads TGCGCCAGCAGCTTGAATGCCGGAGGAGGTACTGAAGCTTTCTTT. It codes for CASSLNAGGGTEAFF.

Ten or more counts support this clonotype. The V and J genes are TRBV20-1 and TRBJ2-1; 13 nucleotides line up with TRBD2. The J segment lost 7 bases and the V segment lost 1 base, leaving 4 bases of the junction unmatched. Germline V lookup: CDR1 DFQATT, CDR2 SNEGSKA (reference sequence). This CDR3 comprises 15 residues. The CDR3 coding sequence is TGCAGTGCTAGAGGGACTAGCGGGGGCCAAAATGAGCAGTTCTTC. Translated: CSARGTSGGQNEQFF.

The sample holds many counts of this clonotype. The rearrangement joins TRBV2 to TRBJ2-6; D remains ambiguous. The ends were cut back, 1 base at V and 4 bases at J, with 2 bases in the middle. Germline CDR1 SNHLY, CDR2 FYNNEI. The CDR3 consists of 13 residues. As DNA, the CDR3 is TGTGCCAGCAGTGAAGACGGGGCCAACGTCCTGACTTTC. Its protein product is CASSEDGANVLTF.

This clonotype was detected ten times or more. This sequence joins TRBV18 and TRBJ2-1, with D uncertain. Trimming removed 0 bases from V and 2 bases from J, with 17 bases in between. This CDR3 is 18 amino acids long. Germline CDR1 KGHSH, CDR2 LQKENI. CDR3 DNA: TGTGCCAGCTCACCACCGATCGGGTCAGGAATGGCCTACAATGAGCAGTTCTTC. Amino acid sequence: CASSPPIGSGMAYNEQFF.

This clonotype is medium-sized within its sample. The gene calls are TRBV27 and TRBJ1-2, with a weak D call TRBD1 (5 bases). There are 13 residues in the CDR3. Germline CDR1 reads MNHEY; CDR2 reads SMNVEV (reference sequence). V was pared by 1 base and J by 7 bases, with 10 bases between. This chain's CDR3 is CASSLLGDGGYTF. DNA for the CDR3: TGTGCCAGCAGTTTATTGGGGGATGGTGGCTACACCTTC.

In this sample, this clonotype turned up many times. The chain recombines TRBV27 with TRBJ1-1, with 8 nucleotides matching TRBD1. Germline CDR1 reads MNHEY; CDR2 reads SMNVEV (reference sequence). This CDR3 has 14 residues. The ends lost 5 bases at V and 1 base at J; junction bases unmatched: 3. The DNA of the CDR3 is TGTGCCAGCAGTCTGGGACAGGCGAACACTGAAGCTTTCTTT. Its protein is CASSLGQANTEAFF.

This clonotype turned up a few times. The V gene is TRBV5-4, the J gene TRBJ2-1, with a tentative D call TRBD2 (6 bases). Deletions cut 7 bases from V and 0 bases from J, with 11 bases between. The CDR3 length is 14 residues. Germline V gene data show CDR1 as SGHNT and CDR2 as YYREEE (reference sequence). The CDR3 sequence is CASQDGSSYNEQFF. Here the CDR3 DNA reads TGTGCCAGCCAGGACGGGAGCTCCTACAATGAGCAGTTCTTC. The full variable domain, completed using reference TRBV5-4 and TRBJ2-1, is ETGVTQSPTHLIKTRGQQVTLRCSSQSGHNTVSWYQQALGQGPQFIFQYYREEENGRGNFPPRFSGLQFPNYSSELNVNALELDDSALYLCASQDGSSYNEQFFGPGTRLTVL.

This clonotype was observed many times. The rearrangement links TRBV6-5 to TRBJ1-6, with TRBD1 matching over 9 bases. The CDR3 totals 14 residues. V trimming: 6 bases; J trimming: 14 bases; junction bases outside the gene matches: 11. The germline CDR1 and CDR2 sequences are MNHEY and SVGAGI. This chain's CDR3 is CASSPLWGQGSLHF. Written as DNA, the CDR3 is TGTGCCAGCAGCCCACTTTGGGGACAGGGCTCCCTCCACTTT.

This clonotype is medium-sized (0.01 to 0.1%) by share. V gene TRBV29-1 combines with J gene TRBJ2-5; TRBD1 or TRBD2 may be the D gene (5 bases each). The CDR3 spans 15 residues. Germline V CDR1 and CDR2: SQVTM, ANQGSEA. Between the trimmed V and J ends, which lost 0 bases and 1 base, there was a span of 12 bases. The CDR3 is CSVEDRGGIQETQYF. The CDR3 region has the DNA TGCAGCGTTGAAGATCGGGGCGGTATCCAAGAGACCCAGTACTTC.

This clonotype was counted many times. The genes are TRBV7-8 and TRBJ2-3, with D tentatively TRBD2 (7 bases). Germline V gives CDR1 SGHVS, CDR2 FQNEAQ. V lost 3 bases, J lost 0 bases, and 16 bases lay in between. The CDR3 has 17 amino acids. CDR3 DNA: TGTGCCAGCAGCTTTTCCCCGGGGGGCCATAGCACAGATACGCAGTATTTT. Protein: CASSFSPGGHSTDTQYF.

This clonotype was detected ten times or more. This rearrangement joins TRBV5-1 to TRBJ2-1; D possibly corresponds to TRBD2 (6 bases). Germline CDR1 SGHRS, CDR2 YFSETQ. V lost 4 bases and J lost 5, with 16 bases in between. The CDR3 is 15 amino acids. The CDR3 is CASSPDGRGNNEQFF. The CDR3 DNA follows: TGCGCCAGCAGCCCGGACGGACGGGGGAACAATGAGCAGTTCTTC.

This clonotype was counted a few times. This sequence joins TRBV5-1 and TRBJ2-5, with 11 bases matching TRBD2. The CDR3 runs to 17 residues. Germline V lookup: CDR1 SGHRS, CDR2 YFSETQ. J was trimmed by 2 bases and V by 1 base; bases with no gene match: 7. The DNA for the CDR3 is TGCGCCAGCAGCTTGAGAGCTAGCGGGGGGTCACAAGAGACCCAGTACTTC. Translation gives CASSLRASGGSQETQYF.

This clonotype showed up many times. This chain connects TRBV6-5 to TRBJ2-1; D is possibly TRBD1 (7 bases). The CDR3 extends over 14 amino acids. Germline values: CDR1 MNHEY, CDR2 SVGAGI. V lost 4 bases, J lost 5 bases, and 12 bases lay in between. CDR3 in DNA: TGTGCCAGCAGTTCCCAGGGGGGCCACAATGAGCAGTTCTTC. It is translated as CASSSQGGHNEQFF.

This clonotype was observed at least ten times. The chain couples TRBV2 to TRBJ2-1, with 8 positions matching TRBD2. Germline values: CDR1 SNHLY, CDR2 FYNNEI. The length of the CDR3 is 15 residues. Trimming cost V 7 bases and J 4 bases; bases outside gene matches: 9. The CDR3 protein is CASKFGGGIYNEQFF. DNA for the CDR3: TGTGCCAGCAAATTTGGCGGGGGGATATACAATGAGCAGTTCTTC.

This clonotype was observed at least ten times. The limits of the CDR3 on the DNA are not certain, so only TCRdb's listed CDR3 is given. The chain links TRBV25-1 to TRBJ1-4; the table gives TRBD1 as D, unverified against the DNA. The germline gives CDR1 MGHDK, CDR2 SYGVNS. A total of 15 residues make up the CDR3, ends included. CDR3 protein: CASSAAGAGGKNCFF.

This clonotype was observed many times. This chain uses TRBV5-1 with TRBJ2-3, with 9 bases fitting TRBD2. Germline V gene lookup returns CDR1 SGHRS and CDR2 YFSETQ. J was trimmed by 3 bases and V by 4 bases; bases with no gene match: 6. CDR3 length equals 15 residues. The CDR3: CASSPTSGVTDTQYF. The CDR3 nucleotides read TGCGCCAGCAGCCCGACTAGCGGAGTTACAGATACGCAGTATTTT.

The chain joins TRBV19 to TRBJ1-1; D remains unclear. The CDR3 contains 14 residues. Germline V gene data show CDR1 as LNHDA and CDR2 as SQIVND (reference sequence). V gave up 1 base and J gave up 5 bases, with 11 bases separating them. The CDR3 nucleotides read TGTGCCAGTAGTATAGGGGTGGGGAAAACTGAAGCTTTCTTT. Translation gives CASSIGVGKTEAFF.

This clonotype was counted ten times or more. The V and J genes are TRBV7-7 and TRBJ2-3, with 8 bases identical to TRBD2. This CDR3 spans 14 amino acids. J lost 6 bases, V lost 8 bases, and 10 bases had no gene match. Germline V CDR1 and CDR2: SSHAT, FNYEAQ (reference sequence). This CDR3 is CASQAGLASDTQYF. Written as DNA, the CDR3 is TGTGCCAGCCAGGCCGGACTAGCTTCGGATACGCAGTATTTT.

This clonotype was counted at least ten times. The chain has TRBV19 and TRBJ2-7; 8 nucleotides match TRBD2. The J segment lost 3 bases and the V segment lost 3 bases, leaving 4 bases of the junction unmatched. The CDR3 extends over 14 amino acids. CDR1 is LNHDA, CDR2 SQIVND, per germline (reference sequence). CDR3 amino acids: CASSIREGLYEQYF. As DNA, the CDR3 is TGTGCCAGTAGTATCCGGGAGGGGCTCTACGAGCAGTACTTC. Complete variable domain (other parts from reference TRBV19 and TRBJ2-7): DGGITQSPKYLFRKEGQNVTLSCEQNLNHDAMYWYRQDPGQGLRLIYYSQIVNDFQKGDIAEGYSVSREKKESFPLTVTSAQKNPTAFYLCASSIREGLYEQYFGPGTRLTVT.

Ten or more counts support this clonotype. CDR3 loop: CASSQGGEAFF. In DNA, the CDR3 is TGTGCCAGCAGCCAGGGTGGTGAAGCTTTCTTT. The chain recombines TRBV4-2 with TRBJ1-1, with D hard to call. Germline-derived CDR1 and CDR2 are LGHNA and YNFKEQ. The CDR3 loop spans 11 amino acids. Trimming cost V 3 bases and J 7 bases, with 6 bases left between them.

This clonotype was counted only a few times. The gene calls are TRBV14 and TRBJ2-7; perhaps D is TRBD1 or TRBD2 (7 bases each). In germline, CDR1 is SGHDN, CDR2 FVKESK. This CDR3 has 12 amino acids. V gave up 7 bases and J gave up 6 bases, with 13 bases separating them. CDR3 in amino acids: CASNFRGGEQYF. Here the CDR3 DNA reads TGTGCCAGCAATTTCAGGGGGGGCGAGCAGTACTTC.